Included here is one T cell receptor (beta chain) sequence, with context. The record originates from a study of cytomegalovirus exposure and HLA in healthy donors. PCR amplification relied on 60 Vbeta primers (plus 13 Jbeta primers). Assay used: immunoSEQ multiplex PCR; TCRdb lists only in-frame clones, some missing. This table has around 120,000 clones, about four fifths appearing once. The TCR comes from a man between 18 and 29 years old in good health and CMV-seronegative. Sample: PBMCs.

The CDR3 sequence: CASSLRGSEKLFF. In nucleotides, the CDR3 is TGTGCCAGCAGTTTACGGGGGAGCGAAAAACTGTTTTTT. This chain uses TRBV27 with TRBJ1-4; a possible D gene is TRBD1 (5 bases). Germline V lookup: CDR1 MNHEY, CDR2 SMNVEV (reference sequence). The V end lost 2 bases, the J end lost 8 bases, and 9 bases lay between the germline ends. The CDR3 has 13 residues. Full variable domain (missing parts from reference TRBV27 and TRBJ1-4): EAQVTQNPRYLITVTGKKLTVTCSQNMNHEYMSWYRQDPGLGLRQIYYSMNVEVTDKGDVPEGYKVSRKEKRNFPLILESPSPNQTSLYFCASSLRGSEKLFFGSGTQLSVL.